These T cell receptor beta chains were read from a single sample in a study of blood T cell repertoires in COVID-19. Clones were read by immunoSEQ multiplex PCR, and TCRdb kept only the in-frame ones, dropping some. The sample has more than 300,000 clones, around 82% seen once; the top ten hold roughly 1.3%. Sample: peripheral blood. These receptors were obtained from a woman aged 45-65 years with acute or convalescent COVID-19. The CDR3 runs from the conserved cysteine through the conserved F or W. The D gene is left open where the match is weak. Clone size is given for some rows only: seen once, a few or many times, or a class if the clone is expanded.

d_call	v_call	clone_size	j_call	cdr3_nt	cdr3_aa
TRBD1	TRBV19	.	TRBJ1-1	TGTGCCAGTAGTAAGGGACAGGGAAGGACTGAAGCTTTCTTT	CASSKGQGRTEAFF
.	TRBV12-5	.	TRBJ2-3	TGTGCTAGTGGTTTGGTACTGAGGGCGCGAGGCACAGATACGCAGTATTTT	CASGLVLRARGTDTQYF
TRBD2	TRBV16	.	TRBJ2-4	TGTGCCAGCAGCCAATTCCGGGAGGTAGCCAAAAACATTCAGTACTTC	CASSQFREVAKNIQYF
TRBD1	TRBV12-3/TRBV12-4	.	TRBJ1-1	TGTGCCAGCAGTCGGACAGGGGGCGTCGCTTTCTTT	CASSRTGGVAFF
.	TRBV4-2	.	TRBJ1-2	TGTGCCAGCAGCCTACCAACACAGGACCTCTATGGCTACACCTTC	CASSLPTQDLYGYTF
.	TRBV12-3/TRBV12-4	.	TRBJ1-2	TGTGCCAGCAGCCGTCAGGGTGGCGGCTACACCTTC	CASSRQGGGYTF
TRBD2	TRBV6-2/TRBV6-3	.	TRBJ2-1	TGTGCCAGCAGCCGGACTAGCGGGCTCAATGAGCAGTTCTTC	CASSRTSGLNEQFF
TRBD2	TRBV6-5	.	TRBJ2-1	TGTGCCAGCAGTAGCGTAGCGGGGGGGGACAATGAGCAGTTCTTC	CASSSVAGGDNEQFF
.	TRBV5-1	.	TRBJ2-2	TGCGCCAGCAGCTTGGCCCGGACACTTTCTCCCGGGGAGCTGTTTTTT	CASSLARTLSPGELFF
.	TRBV30	.	TRBJ1-2	TGTGCCTGGAGTCTTACCTCGAGGCTCTTCCCCTATGGCTACACCTTC	CAWSLTSRLFPYGYTF
TRBD1	TRBV19	once	TRBJ2-1	TGTGCCAGTAGTAGGACAGGGACTTACAATGAGCAGTTCTTC	CASSRTGTYNEQFF
.	TRBV2	.	TRBJ1-2	TGTGCCACCTCGAGACAGAGCGACTATGGCTACACCTTC	CATSRQSDYGYTF
.	TRBV5-1	.	TRBJ1-1	TGCGCCAGCAGCTTGTCACAAAACACTGAAGCTTTCTTT	CASSLSQNTEAFF
.	TRBV6-5	once	TRBJ2-1	TGTGCCAGCAGTAGTCTTGGAGTAACTGATGAGCAGTTCTTC	CASSSLGVTDEQFF
.	TRBV7-2	.	TRBJ2-3	TGTGCCAGCAGCTCCCGCCGGTCCCCAGATACGCAGTATTTT	CASSSRRSPDTQYF
TRBD1	TRBV19	.	TRBJ2-4	TGTGCCAGTAGGGGGACAGGGAAAAACATTCAGTACTTC	CASRGTGKNIQYF
TRBD2	TRBV7-2	.	TRBJ2-1	TGTGCCAGCAGCTTAGCGGGGCCGGGAGGGTACAATGAGCAGTTCTTC	CASSLAGPGGYNEQFF
.	TRBV5-1	.	TRBJ1-1	TGCGCCAGCAGCTTGGTGTCGGAACCCGGAATGAGGACTGAAGCTTTCTTT	CASSLVSEPGMRTEAFF
.	TRBV5-6	.	TRBJ1-2	TGTGCCAGCAGCACGGGAGGACCGGGACGCTACACCTTC	CASSTGGPGRYTF
.	TRBV5-1	.	TRBJ2-1	TGCGCCAGCGCCGGACAAGAGAGCTCCTACAATGAGCAGTTCTTC	CASAGQESSYNEQFF
TRBD1	TRBV3-1/TRBV3-2	once	TRBJ1-1	TGTGCCAGCAGCCAACGGGGACAGGGAACTGAAGCTTTCTTT	CASSQRGQGTEAFF
.	TRBV18	.	TRBJ1-3	TGTGCCAGCTCACCACAGGAGGCAGCTTCTGGAAACACCATATATTTT	CASSPQEAASGNTIYF
TRBD1	TRBV2	.	TRBJ1-2	TGTGCCAGCAGTACTACCCGGGACAGTCGGTATGGCTACACCTTC	CASSTTRDSRYGYTF
TRBD2	TRBV5-1	once	TRBJ2-5	TGCGCCAGCAGACCACTAGCGGACCAAGAGACCCAGTACTTC	CASRPLADQETQYF
.	TRBV18	.	TRBJ2-3	TGTGCCAGCTCACCACCTCTGGCTCAGGGAGGTGCAGATACGCAGTATTTT	CASSPPLAQGGADTQYF
TRBD1	TRBV5-1	.	TRBJ2-7	TGCGCCAGCAGCACCGGGACAGGGGGCGTAGAGCAGTACTTC	CASSTGTGGVEQYF
.	TRBV6-2/TRBV6-3	few	TRBJ1-1	TGTGCCAGCCGCCTTTCCAGGGACACTGAAGCTTTCTTT	CASRLSRDTEAFF
TRBD1	TRBV6-5	.	TRBJ2-1	TGTCCACTCCCCGGGACAGGGGGCTTCTACAATGAGCAGTTCTTC	CPLPGTGGFYNEQFF
TRBD2	TRBV5-4	.	TRBJ2-5	TGTGCCAGCAGCTTGAAGCGGGGGCAAGAGACCCAGTACTTC	CASSLKRGQETQYF
TRBD2	TRBV9	.	TRBJ2-7	TGTGCCAGCAGCGCCTCGACTAGCTCCGAGCAGTACTTC	CASSASTSSEQYF
.	TRBV19	.	TRBJ2-1	TGTGCCAGTATGAGGTTCAATGAGGATTCTGGCCACAATGAGCAGTTCTTC	CASMRFNEDSGHNEQFF
.	TRBV7-9	.	TRBJ1-2	TGTGCCAGCATCCCGGGGGGCAGTCCTTCGGGAGGCTACACCTTC	CASIPGGSPSGGYTF
.	TRBV6-2/TRBV6-3	.	TRBJ1-6	TGTGCCAGCAGTCGCGGACAGTCACCCCTCCACTTT	CASSRGQSPLHF
.	TRBV10-3	.	TRBJ2-3	TGTGCCATGGGAGGGGGCAGGGGGCCAGATACGCAGTATTTT	CAMGGGRGPDTQYF
.	TRBV19	.	TRBJ2-1	TGTGCCAGTAGTCGTAGCGGATCCTACAATGAGCAGTTCTTC	CASSRSGSYNEQFF
.	TRBV7-3	.	TRBJ2-2	TGTGCCAGCAGCCTGGACAGTACAGGCGACACCGGGGAGCTGTTTTTT	CASSLDSTGDTGELFF
TRBD2	TRBV3-1/TRBV3-2	.	TRBJ2-1	TGTGCCAGCAGCCATGGGACTAGCGGGTCAAATGAGCAGTTCTTC	CASSHGTSGSNEQFF
.	TRBV2	.	TRBJ2-7	TGTGCCAGCAGGACGGAGTCCTACGAGCAGTACTTC	CASRTESYEQYF
TRBD2	TRBV7-9	.	TRBJ2-5	TGTGCCAGCAGCCCGGCGGGGGTGGAGACCCAGTACTTC	CASSPAGVETQYF
.	TRBV4-3	.	TRBJ1-2	TGCGCCAGCAGCCAAGGGTCGGGGAGTTATATCCCTATCGATGGCTACACCTTC	CASSQGSGSYIPIDGYTF
TRBD2	TRBV4-2	.	TRBJ2-1	TGTGCCAGCAGCCAGGGGACTAGCGGGAGGGAAAAGGGCGAGCAGTTCTTC	CASSQGTSGREKGEQFF